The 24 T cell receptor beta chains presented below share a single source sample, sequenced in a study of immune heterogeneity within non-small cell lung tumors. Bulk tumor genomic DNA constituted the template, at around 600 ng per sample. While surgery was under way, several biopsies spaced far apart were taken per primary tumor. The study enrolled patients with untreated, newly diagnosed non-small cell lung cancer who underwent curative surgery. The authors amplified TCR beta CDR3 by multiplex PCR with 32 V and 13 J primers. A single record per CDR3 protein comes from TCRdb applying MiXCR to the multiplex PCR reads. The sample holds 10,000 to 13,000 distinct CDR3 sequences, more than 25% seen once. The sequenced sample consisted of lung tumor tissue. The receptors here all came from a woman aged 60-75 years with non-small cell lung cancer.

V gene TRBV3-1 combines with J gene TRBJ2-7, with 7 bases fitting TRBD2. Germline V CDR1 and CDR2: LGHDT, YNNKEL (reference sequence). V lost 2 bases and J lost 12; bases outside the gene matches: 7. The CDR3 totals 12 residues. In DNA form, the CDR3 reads TGTGCCAGCAGCCAACCTAGCGGCCGTTGGTACTTC. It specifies CASSQPSGRWYF.

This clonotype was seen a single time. The CDR3 reads CASSPSDGIQPQHF. The CDR3 region has the DNA TGTGCCAGCAGTCCTTCCGATGGAATCCAGCCCCAGCATTTT. The V gene is TRBV6-1, the J gene TRBJ1-5; no clear D gene. Germline CDR1 reads MNHNS; CDR2 reads SASEGT. V was pared by 5 bases and J by 7 bases, with 15 bases between. The CDR3 spans 14 residues.

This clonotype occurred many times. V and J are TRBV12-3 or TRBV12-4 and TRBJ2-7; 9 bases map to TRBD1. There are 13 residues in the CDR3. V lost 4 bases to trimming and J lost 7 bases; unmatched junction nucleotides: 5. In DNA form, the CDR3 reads TGTGCCAGCAGTTGGGACAGGGTCTTTGAGCAGTACTTC. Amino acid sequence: CASSWDRVFEQYF.

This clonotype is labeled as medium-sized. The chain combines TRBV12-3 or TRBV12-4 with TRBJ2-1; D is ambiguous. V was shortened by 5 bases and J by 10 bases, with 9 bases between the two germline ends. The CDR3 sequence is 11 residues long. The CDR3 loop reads CASSLVDEQFF. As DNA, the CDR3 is TGTGCCAGCAGTCTTGTGGACGAGCAGTTCTTC.

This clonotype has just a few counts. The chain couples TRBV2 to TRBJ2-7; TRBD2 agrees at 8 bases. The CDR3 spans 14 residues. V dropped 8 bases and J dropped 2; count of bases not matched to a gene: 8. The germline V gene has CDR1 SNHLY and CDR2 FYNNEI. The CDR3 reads CASEFGRATYEQYF. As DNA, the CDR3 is TGTGCCAGCGAGTTCGGGAGGGCAACCTACGAGCAGTACTTC.

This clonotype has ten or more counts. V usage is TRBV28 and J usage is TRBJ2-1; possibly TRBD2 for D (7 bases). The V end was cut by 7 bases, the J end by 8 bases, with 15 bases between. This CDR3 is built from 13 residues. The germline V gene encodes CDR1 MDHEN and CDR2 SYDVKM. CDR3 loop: CASKVGGGDEQFF. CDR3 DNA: TGTGCCAGCAAGGTAGGGGGGGGTGATGAGCAGTTCTTC.

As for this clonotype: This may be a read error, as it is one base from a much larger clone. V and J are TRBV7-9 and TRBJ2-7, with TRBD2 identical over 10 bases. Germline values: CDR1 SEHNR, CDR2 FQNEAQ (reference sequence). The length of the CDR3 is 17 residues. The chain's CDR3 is CASSLTATSGDSYGQYF. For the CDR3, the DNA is TGTGCCAGCAGCTTAACAGCCACTAGCGGGGACTCCTACGGGCAGTACTTC.

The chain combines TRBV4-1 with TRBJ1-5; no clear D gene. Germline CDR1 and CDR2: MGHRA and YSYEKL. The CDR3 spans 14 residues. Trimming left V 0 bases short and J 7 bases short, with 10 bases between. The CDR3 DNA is TGCGCCAGCAGCCAAGAAGCAGGAATGCAGCCCCAGCATTTT. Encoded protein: CASSQEAGMQPQHF.

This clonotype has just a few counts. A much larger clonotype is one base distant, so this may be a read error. The CDR3 spells CASSSNTGKQYF. The CDR3 DNA sequence: TGTGCCAGCAGCTCGAATACTGGAAAGCAGTACTTC. The chain couples TRBV11-3 to TRBJ2-7, with D hard to call. Germline V lookup: CDR1 SGHNT, CDR2 YENEEA. The CDR3 extends over 12 amino acids. The germline V and J ends were trimmed by 4 bases and 8 bases, with 12 bases remaining between them.

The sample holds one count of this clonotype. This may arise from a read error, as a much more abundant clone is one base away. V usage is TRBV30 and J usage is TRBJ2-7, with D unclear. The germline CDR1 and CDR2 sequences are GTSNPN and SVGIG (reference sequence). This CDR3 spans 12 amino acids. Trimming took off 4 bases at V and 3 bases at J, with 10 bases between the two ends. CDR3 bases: TGTGCCTGGATCATCGGGCTCTACGAGCAGTACTTC. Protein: CAWIIGLYEQYF.

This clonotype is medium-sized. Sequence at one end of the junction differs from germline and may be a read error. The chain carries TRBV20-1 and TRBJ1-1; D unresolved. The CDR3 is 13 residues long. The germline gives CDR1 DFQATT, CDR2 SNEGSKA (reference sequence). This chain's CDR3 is CSAGEPQNTEAFF. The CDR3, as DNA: TGCAGTGCTGGAGAGCCACAGAACACTGAAGCTTTCTTT.

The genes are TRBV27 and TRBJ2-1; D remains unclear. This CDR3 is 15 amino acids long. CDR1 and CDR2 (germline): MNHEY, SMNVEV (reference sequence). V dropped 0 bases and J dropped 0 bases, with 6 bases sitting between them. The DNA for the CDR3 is TGTGCCAGCAGTTTATCCGAGCCCTCCTACAATGAGCAGTTCTTC. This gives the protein CASSLSEPSYNEQFF.

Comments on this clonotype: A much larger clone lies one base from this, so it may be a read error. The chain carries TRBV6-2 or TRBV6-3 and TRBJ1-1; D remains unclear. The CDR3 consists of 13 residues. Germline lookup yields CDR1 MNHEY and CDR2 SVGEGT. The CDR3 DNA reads TGTGCCAGCAGTCGTACGCGGAACACTGAATCTTTCTTT. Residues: CASSRTRNTESFF.

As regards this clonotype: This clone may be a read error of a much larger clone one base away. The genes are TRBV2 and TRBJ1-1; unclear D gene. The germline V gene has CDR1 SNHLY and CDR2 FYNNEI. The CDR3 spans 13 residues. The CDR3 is CPSSSRPNTEAFF. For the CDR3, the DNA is TGTCCCAGTTCATCCCGGCCTAACACTGAAGCTTTCTTT.

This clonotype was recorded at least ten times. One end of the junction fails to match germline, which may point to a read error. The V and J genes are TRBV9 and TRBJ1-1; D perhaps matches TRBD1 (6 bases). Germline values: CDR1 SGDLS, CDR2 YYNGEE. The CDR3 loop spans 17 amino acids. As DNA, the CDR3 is TGTGCCAGCAGCGTAGATCCCAATACAGGGTTGAAAACTGAAGCTTTCTTT. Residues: CASSVDPNTGLKTEAFF.

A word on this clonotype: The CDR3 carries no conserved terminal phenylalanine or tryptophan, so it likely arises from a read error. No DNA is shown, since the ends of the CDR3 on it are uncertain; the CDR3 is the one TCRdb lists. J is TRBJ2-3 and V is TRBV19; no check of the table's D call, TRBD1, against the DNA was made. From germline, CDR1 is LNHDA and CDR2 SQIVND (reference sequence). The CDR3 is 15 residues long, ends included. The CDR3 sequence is CASSTGQSYEQYFGP.

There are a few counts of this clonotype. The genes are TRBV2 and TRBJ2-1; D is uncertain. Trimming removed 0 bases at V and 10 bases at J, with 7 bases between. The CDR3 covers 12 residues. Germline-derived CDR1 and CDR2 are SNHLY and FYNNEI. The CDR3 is CASSEASREQFF. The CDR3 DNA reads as TGTGCCAGCAGTGAAGCTTCCCGGGAGCAGTTCTTC.

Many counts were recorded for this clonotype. The CDR3 DNA follows: TGTGCCAGCAGACGAACAGGGGGAGGTAATTCACCCCTCCACTTT. Translating gives CASRRTGGGNSPLHF. The V gene is TRBV3-1, the J gene TRBJ1-6; 8 bases fit TRBD1. CDR3 length: 15 residues. Germline V gives CDR1 LGHDT, CDR2 YNNKEL (reference sequence). J lost 6 bases, V lost 6 bases, and 7 bases had no gene match.

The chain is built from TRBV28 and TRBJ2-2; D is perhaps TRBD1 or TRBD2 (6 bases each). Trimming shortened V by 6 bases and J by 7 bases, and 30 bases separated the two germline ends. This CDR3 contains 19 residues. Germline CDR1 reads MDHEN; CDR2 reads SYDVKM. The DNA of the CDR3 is TGTGCCAGCAGAAATATAGGAGGGTCCGGACAGACACTTCTCGGGGAGCTGTTTTTT. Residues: CASRNIGGSGQTLLGELFF.

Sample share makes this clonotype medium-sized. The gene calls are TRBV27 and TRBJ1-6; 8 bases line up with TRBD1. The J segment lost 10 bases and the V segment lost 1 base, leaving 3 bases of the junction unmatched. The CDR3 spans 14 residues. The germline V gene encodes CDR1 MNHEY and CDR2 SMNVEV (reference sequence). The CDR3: CASSLFPGGSPLHF. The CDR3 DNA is TGTGCCAGCAGTTTATTTCCAGGGGGCTCACCCCTCCACTTT.

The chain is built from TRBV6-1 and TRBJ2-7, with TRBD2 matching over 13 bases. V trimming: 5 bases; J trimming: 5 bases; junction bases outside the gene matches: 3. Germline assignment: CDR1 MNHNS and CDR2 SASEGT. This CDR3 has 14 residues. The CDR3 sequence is CASSTTSGGNEQYF. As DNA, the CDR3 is TGTGCCAGCAGTACGACTAGCGGGGGGAACGAGCAGTACTTC.

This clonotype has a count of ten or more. The CDR3 nucleotides are TGTGCCAGCAGGATCGACAGCTCCTACGAGCAGTACTTC. Its translation: CASRIDSSYEQYF. This chain uses TRBV28 with TRBJ2-7; D may be TRBD1 (5 bases). Germline loops: CDR1 MDHEN, CDR2 SYDVKM. This CDR3 contains 13 residues. Trimming pared 6 bases from V and 0 bases from J, leaving 9 bases between. Full variable domain (rest looked up from reference TRBV28 and TRBJ2-7): DVKVTQSSRYLVKRTGEKVFLECVQDMDHENMFWYRQDPGLGLRLIYFSYDVKMKEKGDIPEGYSVSREKKERFSLILESASTNQTSMYLCASRIDSSYEQYFGPGTRLTVT.

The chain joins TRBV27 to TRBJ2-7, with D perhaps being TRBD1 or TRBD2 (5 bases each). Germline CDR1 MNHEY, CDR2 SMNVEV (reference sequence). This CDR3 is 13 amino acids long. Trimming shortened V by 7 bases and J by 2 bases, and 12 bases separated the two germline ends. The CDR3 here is CASTGQAPYEQYF. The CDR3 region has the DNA TGTGCCAGCACGGGGCAAGCCCCCTACGAGCAGTACTTC.

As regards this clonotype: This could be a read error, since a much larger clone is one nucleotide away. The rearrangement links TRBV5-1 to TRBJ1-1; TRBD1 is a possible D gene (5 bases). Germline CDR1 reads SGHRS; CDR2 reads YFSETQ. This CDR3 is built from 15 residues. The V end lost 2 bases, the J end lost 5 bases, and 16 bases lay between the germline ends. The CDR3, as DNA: TGCGCCAGCAGCTTCCATCCCCCGCAGGGAACTGAAGCTTTCTTT. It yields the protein CASSFHPPQGTEAFF.